Below are 5 T cell receptor beta chains sequenced from a single sample in a study of cytomegalovirus exposure and HLA in healthy donors. The PCR contained 60 Vbeta and 13 Jbeta primers. Some clones are missing from TCRdb's copy, which holds only in-frame ones; the method was immunoSEQ multiplex PCR. This sample's table reports around 52,000 clones. Specimen: PBMCs. The receptor source for this set is a woman in her fifties or sixties in good health and CMV-seropositive.

This chain connects TRBV5-1 to TRBJ2-5, with TRBD1 as a possible D gene (6 bases). The V gene lost 4 bases and the J gene lost 5 bases, with 12 bases spanning the gap. Germline V gene lookup returns CDR1 SGHRS and CDR2 YFSETQ. The CDR3 spans 13 residues. DNA for the CDR3: TGCGCCAGCAGCCAAACAGGGTGGGAGACCCAGTACTTC. Its protein product is CASSQTGWETQYF.

CDR3 sequence reads: CASSDRTSGGRTGELFF. CDR3 nucleotides: TGCGCCAGCAGTGATCGGACTAGCGGTGGCCGCACCGGGGAGCTGTTTTTT. The chain has TRBV10-2 and TRBJ2-2; 10 bases fit TRBD2. J was trimmed by 4 bases and V by 3 bases; bases with no gene match: 8. The CDR3 extends over 17 amino acids. Germline loops: CDR1 WSHSY, CDR2 SAAADI.

V gene TRBV5-5 combines with J gene TRBJ2-2; possible D gene TRBD2, 7 bases. The V gene lost 5 bases and the J gene lost 2 bases, with 13 bases spanning the gap. Germline values: CDR1 SGHKS, CDR2 YYEKEE (reference sequence). The CDR3 sequence is 15 residues long. The CDR3 DNA reads TGTGCCAGCAGGGAATGGGGGGGCAACACCGGGGAGCTGTTTTTT. Translating gives CASREWGGNTGELFF. Based on the CDR3 plus reference TRBV5-5 and TRBJ2-2, the full variable domain is DAGVTQSPTHLIKTRGQQVTLRCSPISGHKSVSWYQQVLGQGPQFIFQYYEKEERGRGNFPDRFSARQFPNYSSELNVNALLLGDSALYLCASREWGGNTGELFFGEGSRLTVL.

The chain recombines TRBV5-1 with TRBJ2-2; possibly TRBD2 for D (5 bases). With 5 bases removed from V and 2 bases from J, the gap between germline ends came to 10 bases. Germline V gives CDR1 SGHRS, CDR2 YFSETQ. CDR3 size: 14 residues. The CDR3 is CASRGPGNTGELFF. Written as DNA, the CDR3 is TGCGCCAGCAGAGGACCGGGAAACACCGGGGAGCTGTTTTTT.

This chain connects TRBV19 to TRBJ2-1, with 8 bases identical to TRBD2. The CDR3 consists of 14 residues. Trimming removed 3 bases from V and 7 bases from J; junction bases left unmatched: 5. The V gene's germline CDR1 is LNHDA and CDR2 SQIVND (reference sequence). The CDR3 sequence is CASSMRREGNEQFF. The CDR3 nucleotides read TGTGCCAGTAGTATGCGTCGGGAGGGGAATGAGCAGTTCTTC. Together with reference TRBV19 and TRBJ2-1, the CDR3 gives the full variable domain: DGGITQSPKYLFRKEGQNVTLSCEQNLNHDAMYWYRQDPGQGLRLIYYSQIVNDFQKGDIAEGYSVSREKKESFPLTVTSAQKNPTAFYLCASSMRREGNEQFFGPGTRLTVL.